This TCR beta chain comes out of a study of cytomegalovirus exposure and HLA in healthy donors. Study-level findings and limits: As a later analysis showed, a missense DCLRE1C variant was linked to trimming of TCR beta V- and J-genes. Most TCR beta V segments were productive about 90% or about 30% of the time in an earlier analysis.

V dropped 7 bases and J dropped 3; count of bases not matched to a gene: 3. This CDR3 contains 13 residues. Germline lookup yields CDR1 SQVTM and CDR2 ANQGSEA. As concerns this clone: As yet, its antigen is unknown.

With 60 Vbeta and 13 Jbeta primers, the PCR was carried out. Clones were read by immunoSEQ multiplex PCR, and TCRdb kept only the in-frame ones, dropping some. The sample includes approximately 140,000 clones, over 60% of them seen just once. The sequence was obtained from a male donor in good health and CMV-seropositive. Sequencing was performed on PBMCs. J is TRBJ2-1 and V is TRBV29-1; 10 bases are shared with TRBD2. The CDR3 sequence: CSGTSGFYNEQFF. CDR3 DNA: TGCAGCGGGACTAGCGGTTTCTACAATGAGCAGTTCTTC.